Below, 31 T cell receptor beta chains from the same sample are listed, as sequenced in a study of shared clonotypes between healthy human individuals (TCRdb year 2020). Libraries were built with the immunoSEQ multiplex PCR assay. TCRdb holds this immuneACCESS table with in-frame rearrangements only. Some clones are missing; in checked studies, unresolved V genes explain under half, and the rest has no known cause. This sample holds some 2.1 million clones; just over 90% were observed only once. The ten largest clones capture less than 2% of the sample. CD8 naive samples consisted of CD45RO-negative cells that were positively selected for CCR7, yielding a CD45RA+CCR7+ population without TemRA cells. The sample taken for sequencing was naive CD8+ T cells from PBMCs. The cell subset or site label corresponds to: CD45RA+CCR7+. These TCRs come from a young man in good health. Some clones in this sample may be carry-over from other donors' samples.

J is TRBJ2-1 and V is TRBV4-1; 9 bases fit TRBD2. The trim removed 1 base at V and 7 bases at J, leaving 8 bases unmatched. In germline, CDR1 is MGHRA, CDR2 YSYEKL. The CDR3 totals 16 residues. In DNA form, the CDR3 reads TGCGCCAGCAGCCAAGCCCGGCGGGAGGGGGCGAATGAGCAGTTCTTC. This codes for CASSQARREGANEQFF.

This chain joins TRBV9 and TRBJ2-1, with D unclear. V was shortened by 0 bases and J by 6 bases, with 13 bases between the two germline ends. Germline V gives CDR1 SGDLS, CDR2 YYNGEE. The CDR3 is 15 amino acids. CDR3 residues: CASSVGSDPFNEQFF. The CDR3 region has the DNA TGTGCCAGCAGCGTAGGGAGCGACCCCTTCAATGAGCAGTTCTTC.

The rearrangement links TRBV9 to TRBJ2-1, with a possible D match to TRBD1 (6 bases). Germline-derived CDR1 and CDR2 are SGDLS and YYNGEE. This CDR3 has 13 amino acids. V was pared by 3 bases and J by 7 bases, with 11 bases between. For the CDR3, the DNA is TGTGCCAGCAGCGAGGGGGTCAAAAATGAGCAGTTCTTC. Translated, it gives CASSEGVKNEQFF.

The chain joins TRBV27 to TRBJ2-7, with TRBD1 matching 9 bases. The ends lost 4 bases at V and 3 bases at J; junction bases unmatched: 7. CDR3 length: 15 residues. In germline, CDR1 is MNHEY, CDR2 SMNVEV (reference sequence). Written as DNA, the CDR3 is TGTGCCAGCAGTTCCCCGGGACAGGGTATCTACGAGCAGTACTTC. Protein product: CASSSPGQGIYEQYF.

This CDR3 is CASSLASTNQPQHF. CDR3 coding DNA: TGTGCCAGCAGCTTAGCGTCCACCAATCAGCCCCAGCATTTT. V gene TRBV7-9 combines with J gene TRBJ1-5; D uncertain. Trimming took off 0 bases at V and 3 bases at J, with 6 bases between the two ends. Germline V CDR1 and CDR2: SEHNR, FQNEAQ (reference sequence). The CDR3 extends over 14 amino acids.

The rearrangement uses TRBV9 and TRBJ2-1, with 13 bases aligning to TRBD2. The germline V gene encodes CDR1 SGDLS and CDR2 YYNGEE. V shed 4 bases, J shed 6 bases, and the junction held 10 bases outside the gene matches. The CDR3 spans 17 residues. CDR3 bases: TGTGCCAGCAGCTCGCGGACTAGCGGGAGACCTTCCAATGAGCAGTTCTTC. As protein: CASSSRTSGRPSNEQFF.

The sample holds one count of this clone. This chain links TRBV19 with TRBJ2-7, with a weak D call TRBD2 (5 bases). The CDR3 runs to 15 residues. In germline, CDR1 is LNHDA, CDR2 SQIVND (reference sequence). Trimming took 0 bases from V and 5 from J, leaving 14 bases between them. The CDR3 DNA sequence: TGTGCCAGTAGTATAGATCACGGAGGCGTCAACGAGCAGTACTTC. Translation gives CASSIDHGGVNEQYF.

The rearrangement links TRBV7-2 to TRBJ2-7; D is ambiguous. The CDR3 sequence is 14 residues long. Trimming cost V 2 bases and J 4 bases, with 12 bases left between them. CDR1 is SGHTA, CDR2 FQGNSA, per germline. CDR3 protein: CASSLYGPSYEQYF. CDR3 DNA sequence: TGTGCCAGCAGCTTATACGGTCCCTCTTACGAGCAGTACTTC.

The chain recombines TRBV9 with TRBJ1-4, with D unclear. V was cut by 0 bases and J by 4 bases, with 7 bases left in between. CDR1 SGDLS and CDR2 YYNGEE come from the germline V gene. The CDR3 sequence is 14 residues long. The CDR3 DNA follows: TGTGCCAGCAGCGTAGGGGAACTTAATGAAAAACTGTTTTTT. Translated: CASSVGELNEKLFF.

The chain employs TRBV19 and TRBJ2-7; D is perhaps TRBD1 (5 bases). Looked up from germline, CDR1 is LNHDA and CDR2 is SQIVND (reference sequence). The V gene lost 5 bases and the J gene lost 0 bases, with 11 bases spanning the gap. The CDR3 sequence is 14 residues long. The CDR3 DNA reads as TGTGCCAGTAGTGACGGAACAGGCTCCTACGAGCAGTACTTC. It encodes CASSDGTGSYEQYF.

The V gene is TRBV7-9, the J gene TRBJ2-5; 9 bases line up with TRBD2. V lost 4 bases and J lost 5; bases outside the gene matches: 11. The CDR3 is 16 residues long. Germline CDR1 reads SEHNR; CDR2 reads FQNEAQ (reference sequence). CDR3 nucleotide sequence: TGTGCCAGCAGCTGGGAGGGCGGGACTAGCAGCGAGACCCAGTACTTC. Protein: CASSWEGGTSSETQYF. Supplemented by reference TRBV7-9 and TRBJ2-5, the full variable domain reads DTGVSQNPRHKITKRGQNVTFRCDPISEHNRLYWYRQTLGQGPEFLTYFQNEAQLEKSRLLSDRFSAERPKGSFSTLEIQRTEQGDSAMYLCASSWEGGTSSETQYFGPGTRLLVL.

V is TRBV27 and J is TRBJ2-7; D possibly uses TRBD1 or TRBD2 (5 bases each). The CDR3 length is 18 residues. Deletions cut 6 bases from V and 2 bases from J, with 26 bases between. Looked up from germline, CDR1 is MNHEY and CDR2 is SMNVEV (reference sequence). CDR3 coding DNA: TGTGCCAGCAGCCCATATGCAGGGCGTCGAGGGGATGCCTACGAGCAGTACTTC. It specifies CASSPYAGRRGDAYEQYF.

The chain uses TRBV7-9 and TRBJ1-1, with a tentative D call TRBD1 (6 bases). Germline CDR1 is SEHNR and CDR2 is FQNEAQ (reference sequence). This CDR3 region has 16 residues. The V end was cut by 7 bases, the J end by 5 bases, with 23 bases between. The CDR3 DNA sequence: TGTGCCAGCACCAATGGGAGTCTGGGGGGCCGTACTGAAGCTTTCTTT. Translation gives CASTNGSLGGRTEAFF.

The genes are TRBV2 and TRBJ2-2; the D gene is possibly TRBD1 (6 bases). The germline V and J ends were trimmed by 0 bases and 5 bases, with 19 bases remaining between them. Per germline, CDR1 SNHLY and CDR2 FYNNEI. The CDR3 runs 18 residues. DNA for the CDR3: TGTGCCAGCAGTGAAGCAGGGGCAGGGGACCATCCTACCGGGGAGCTGTTTTTT. The encoded protein is CASSEAGAGDHPTGELFF.

This chain uses TRBV15 with TRBJ2-7; D is perhaps TRBD2 (5 bases). Germline CDR1 reads LNHNV; CDR2 reads YYDKDF (reference sequence). The CDR3 contains 15 residues. Trimming cost V 2 bases and J 6 bases, with 17 bases left between them. CDR3 in amino acids: CATSRNTLRGLEQYF. CDR3 nucleotides: TGTGCCACCAGCAGAAACACCCTGAGAGGACTCGAGCAGTACTTC.

V is TRBV27 and J is TRBJ2-3; no clear D. The germline V gene encodes CDR1 MNHEY and CDR2 SMNVEV (reference sequence). V shed 5 bases and J shed 2 bases, with 11 bases lying between them. The CDR3 spans 14 residues. Here the CDR3 reads CASSSPYITDTQYF. Here the CDR3 DNA reads TGTGCCAGCAGTAGCCCCTACATCACAGATACGCAGTATTTT.

In its sample, this clone was seen once. The J gene is TRBJ2-5, the V gene TRBV5-1; D is perhaps TRBD2 (6 bases). This CDR3 spans 13 amino acids. Germline values: CDR1 SGHRS, CDR2 YFSETQ. The V and J ends lost 5 bases and 3 bases respectively, with 11 bases between them. The CDR3 spells CASRGTGEETQYF. The CDR3, as DNA: TGCGCCAGCAGGGGGACGGGGGAAGAGACCCAGTACTTC.

This chain connects TRBV19 to TRBJ2-3, with D perhaps assigned TRBD1 or TRBD2 (5 bases each). Trimming removed 3 bases at V and 15 bases at J, with 13 bases between. The V gene's germline CDR1 is LNHDA and CDR2 SQIVND (reference sequence). The CDR3 has 11 residues. CDR3 in amino acids: CASSIGGPLYF. The CDR3 DNA sequence: TGTGCCAGTAGTATTGGGGGTCCCCTTTATTTT. Together with reference TRBV19 and TRBJ2-3, the CDR3 gives the full variable domain: DGGITQSPKYLFRKEGQNVTLSCEQNLNHDAMYWYRQDPGQGLRLIYYSQIVNDFQKGDIAEGYSVSREKKESFPLTVTSAQKNPTAFYLCASSIGGPLYFGPGTRLTVL.

This chain joins TRBV7-9 and TRBJ2-7; weak D call: TRBD2 (5 bases). This CDR3 region has 13 residues. Germline values: CDR1 SEHNR, CDR2 FQNEAQ (reference sequence). Deletions cut 0 bases from V and 7 bases from J, with 10 bases between. DNA for the CDR3: TGTGCCAGCAGCTTAGCATTCGGGGAAGAGCAGTACTTC. Translating gives CASSLAFGEEQYF.

The CDR3 loop is CASSLQTGTLHNEQFF. The DNA of the CDR3 is TGTGCCAGCAGTTTACAGACAGGGACTCTGCACAATGAGCAGTTCTTC. This chain joins TRBV27 and TRBJ2-1, with D possibly being TRBD1 (7 bases). V lost 2 bases to trimming and J lost 5 bases, with 16 bases between them. Germline assignment: CDR1 MNHEY and CDR2 SMNVEV (reference sequence). The CDR3 runs 16 residues.

The rearrangement joins TRBV7-6 to TRBJ1-2; D might be TRBD1 (6 bases). CDR1 and CDR2 (germline): SGHVS, FNYEAQ. Trimming took off 1 base at V and 6 bases at J, with 21 bases between the two ends. The CDR3 length is 17 residues. The CDR3 loop is CASSLVVNENNRDGYTF. CDR3 nucleotides: TGTGCCAGCAGCTTAGTTGTTAACGAAAATAACAGGGATGGCTACACCTTC.

The chain combines TRBV29-1 with TRBJ2-1, with 15 positions matching TRBD2. CDR1 is SQVTM, CDR2 ANQGSEA, per germline. V trimming: 5 bases; J trimming: 4 bases; junction bases outside the gene matches: 6. The CDR3 covers 16 residues. CDR3 loop: CSVTGTSGRRYNEQFF. The CDR3 DNA reads TGCAGCGTTACCGGGACTAGCGGGAGGAGATACAATGAGCAGTTCTTC.

The chain combines TRBV19 with TRBJ1-2; D not certain. The V end lost 7 bases, the J end lost 6 bases, and 9 bases lay between the germline ends. The CDR3 sequence is 11 residues long. The germline V gene has CDR1 LNHDA and CDR2 SQIVND (reference sequence). The CDR3 DNA reads as TGTGCCAGTATGGCAGAGGATGGCTACACCTTC. Translation gives CASMAEDGYTF.

This chain joins TRBV15 and TRBJ2-3; no clear D gene. Germline loops: CDR1 LNHNV, CDR2 YYDKDF (reference sequence). This CDR3 spans 16 amino acids. Trimming left V 4 bases short and J 3 bases short, with 17 bases between. The CDR3 loop reads CATSTADSETTDTQYF. CDR3 nucleotides: TGTGCCACCAGCACGGCCGATTCAGAGACAACAGATACGCAGTATTTT.

The V and J genes are TRBV28 and TRBJ2-7; 13 bases are a match to TRBD2. The germline gives CDR1 MDHEN, CDR2 SYDVKM. The CDR3 has 16 amino acids. DNA for the CDR3: TGTGCGACCGGTAGGGGACTAGCGGGATGGGATGACGAGCAGTACTTC. It is translated as CATGRGLAGWDDEQYF.

This chain links TRBV5-1 with TRBJ2-6; 7 nucleotides agree with TRBD1. Germline lookup yields CDR1 SGHRS and CDR2 YFSETQ. The trim removed 2 bases at V and 0 bases at J, leaving 5 bases unmatched. This CDR3 is built from 17 residues. The DNA of the CDR3 is TGCGCCAGCAGCTTAACAGGGGCCCTCTCTGGGGCCAACGTCCTGACTTTC. It codes for CASSLTGALSGANVLTF.

V gene TRBV7-9 combines with J gene TRBJ2-7, with TRBD1 as a possible D gene (5 bases). Germline V gene sequence: CDR1 SEHNR, CDR2 FQNEAQ (reference sequence). V shed 4 bases and J shed 0 bases, with 16 bases lying between them. There are 16 residues in the CDR3. CDR3: CASSSPQVSSSYEQYF. In DNA, the CDR3 is TGTGCCAGCAGCTCGCCACAGGTCTCGAGCTCCTACGAGCAGTACTTC.

The rearrangement joins TRBV7-8 to TRBJ2-7; TRBD2 agrees at 8 bases. V shed 3 bases, J shed 2 bases, and the junction held 24 bases outside the gene matches. This CDR3 has 21 residues. Looked up from germline, CDR1 is SGHVS and CDR2 is FQNEAQ. The CDR3 DNA is TGTGCCAGCAGCTTGCGGGGGGCGTGGGGCATTATCACCCAGGCAGCCTACGAGCAGTACTTC. Translating it yields CASSLRGAWGIITQAAYEQYF. The full variable domain, its missing parts supplied by reference TRBV7-8 and TRBJ2-7, is GAGVSQSPRYKVAKRGQDVALRCDPISGHVSLFWYQQALGQGPEFLTYFQNEAQLDKSGLPSDRFFAERPEGSVSTLKIQRTQQEDSAVYLCASSLRGAWGIITQAAYEQYFGPGTRLTVT.

The rearrangement links TRBV28 to TRBJ1-2, with 10 nucleotides matching TRBD1. V gave up 3 bases and J gave up 14 bases; unmatched junction bases: 6. The CDR3 is 12 amino acids. Germline CDR1 is MDHEN and CDR2 is SYDVKM. The CDR3 DNA follows: TGTGCCAGCAGTTTCGACAGGGGGCTCTTTACCTTC. It translates to CASSFDRGLFTF.

The sample holds one count of this clone. This chain links TRBV9 with TRBJ1-1; TRBD1 might be the D (6 bases). The V end lost 3 bases, the J end lost 4 bases, and 13 bases lay between the germline ends. The CDR3 runs to 14 residues. CDR1 and CDR2 from the germline V gene are SGDLS and YYNGEE. In DNA, the CDR3 is TGTGCCAGCAGCGGCGACAGGCAGGGCACTGAAGCTTTCTTT. Protein product: CASSGDRQGTEAFF. Based on the CDR3 plus reference TRBV9 and TRBJ1-1, the full variable domain is DSGVTQTPKHLITATGQRVTLRCSPRSGDLSVYWYQQSLDQGLQFLIQYYNGEERAKGNILERFSAQQFPDLHSELNLSSLELGDSALYFCASSGDRQGTEAFFGQGTRLTVV.

This chain joins TRBV7-6 and TRBJ1-1; D call uncertain. V was trimmed by 5 bases and J by 6 bases, leaving 13 bases between them. Germline V CDR1 and CDR2: SGHVS, FNYEAQ. The length of the CDR3 is 13 residues. CDR3 coding DNA: TGTGCCAGCAGCCTTATAGCTGACGCTGAAGCTTTCTTT. It encodes CASSLIADAEAFF.